This TCR beta chain came from a study of response to subunit inactivated influenza vaccine. The study, taken as a whole, reports: Few new T cells, the authors suggested, are recruited by each seasonal influenza vaccination.

TCRdb ran MiXCR on the RT-PCR reads and lists one entry per CDR3 protein. Here the sample spans some 800,000 distinct CDR3 sequences, around 21% being singletons. V lost 7 bases and J 3 bases, leaving 14 bases between the germline ends. CDR3 length: 13 residues. Per the germline V gene, CDR1 is SGHDT and CDR2 is YYEEEE. In the case of this clonotype: Its antigen is still unknown.

The receptor comes from a man between 50 and 59 years old who received an inactivated influenza vaccine. This chain uses TRBV5-6 with TRBJ2-7; perhaps D is TRBD1 or TRBD2 (6 bases each). The sequencing used PBMCs from blood, collected roughly 5 days after vaccination. CDR3 sequence reads: CASSGDTYYEQYF. In DNA, the CDR3 is TGTGCCAGCTCGGGGGACACCTACTACGAGCAGTACTTC.